Here is one T cell receptor (beta chain) with its context. There is no known antigen for this receptor. The record has no base qualities; no much larger clone is one base away. The immunoSEQ Assay, a bias-controlled multiplex PCR, was used to amplify TCRbeta CDR3 regions from genomic DNA. As for how the authors treated the data: The number of nucleated cells in each sample was estimated from the amplification of reference gene primers within the assay. To quantify the absolute abundance of each unique TCRbeta CDR3 rearrangement, sequence reads were collapsed and filtered. For each sample, productive Simpson clonality was calculated as the square root of Simpson's diversity index over productive rearrangements. As stored in TCRdb, this immuneACCESS dataset retains in-frame rearrangements with V and J assigned. A fraction of the clones does not appear; measured against another copy, unresolved V genes explain less than half of the discrepancy, and the remainder lacks a known reason. From that table come the V and J calls and clone size; the DNA was used to work out D and trimming. Recorded for this sample are fewer than 200,000 clones; about 87% of them occurred a single time. The leading ten clones occupy 20% to 30% of the sample.

This entry comes from a study of blood T cell repertoires in COVID-19 (dated by TCRdb to about 2020). About the study as a whole: Collaborator samples came from the United States, Italy and Spain and covered acute and convalescent phases of COVID-19. The samples were drawn from two sources: the first 160 participants of the ongoing ImmuneRACE study, and fewer than 1,500 subjects contributed by 6 global collaborators. The dataset comprised deeply sampled blood TCRbeta repertoires from subjects exposed to, actively infected with, or recovered from COVID-19. The material from the prospective study consisted of cDNA or gDNA derived from T cells, B-cell-depleted T cells, or PBMCs. The repertoires were released in a freely available public database meant as a resource for research on the immune response to SARS-CoV-2. Where HLA class I and class II types were available, the types were taken from metadata supplied by the sample provider, not from assay-based typing. The sample metadata nearly always contained a de-identified subject ID, COVID-19 status, age in years and sex.

Collaborating institutions collected whole blood in K2EDTA tubes following their own protocols. For TCRbeta analysis, collaborators shipped samples in one of three forms: frozen whole blood, isolated PBMCs, or DNA extracted from either of those sample types. V loses 5 bases, J loses 2 bases, and the germline ends lie 16 bases apart. The germline V gene (reference sequence) specifies LNHDA as CDR1 and SQIVND as CDR2. The CDR3 covers 16 residues, taking in both the cysteine and the phenylalanine. The read is trimmed to its CDR3 DNA, 48 bases read in frame from base 1. The full study reports these points: Clinical and demographic metadata were provided uncurated, with the amount varying by source and participant.

The sample was peripheral blood. The TCR comes from a man between 60 and 70 years old with acute or convalescent COVID-19. The chain employs TRBV19 and TRBJ1-5, with a tentative D gene TRBD1 over 5 matching bases. The CDR3 in this case is CASSVRDFSGNQPQHF. The DNA sequence is TGTGCCAGTAGTGTCAGGGACTTTAGTGGCAATCAGCCCCAGCATTTT.